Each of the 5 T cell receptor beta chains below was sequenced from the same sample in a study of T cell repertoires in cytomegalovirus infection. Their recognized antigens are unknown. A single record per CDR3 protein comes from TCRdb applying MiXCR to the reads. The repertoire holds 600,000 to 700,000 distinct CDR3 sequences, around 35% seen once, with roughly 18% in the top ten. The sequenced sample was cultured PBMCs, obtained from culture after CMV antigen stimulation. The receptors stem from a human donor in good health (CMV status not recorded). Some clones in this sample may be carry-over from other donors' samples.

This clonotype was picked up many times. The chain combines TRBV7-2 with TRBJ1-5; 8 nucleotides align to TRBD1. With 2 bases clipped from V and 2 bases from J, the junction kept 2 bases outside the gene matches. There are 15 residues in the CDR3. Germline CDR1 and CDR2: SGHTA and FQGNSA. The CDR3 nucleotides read TGTGCCAGCAGCTTAAGGGGACAGGGCAATCAGCCCCAGCATTTT. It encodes CASSLRGQGNQPQHF.

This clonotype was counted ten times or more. The CDR3 reads CASSPTRDSQETQYF. CDR3 nucleotides: TGTGCCAGCAGCCCCACCCGGGACAGCCAAGAGACCCAGTACTTC. This chain links TRBV7-6 with TRBJ2-5, with 7 bases fitting TRBD1. V was clipped by 5 bases and J by 1 base; unmatched bases: 7. Germline V gene lookup returns CDR1 SGHVS and CDR2 FNYEAQ. The CDR3 length is 15 residues.

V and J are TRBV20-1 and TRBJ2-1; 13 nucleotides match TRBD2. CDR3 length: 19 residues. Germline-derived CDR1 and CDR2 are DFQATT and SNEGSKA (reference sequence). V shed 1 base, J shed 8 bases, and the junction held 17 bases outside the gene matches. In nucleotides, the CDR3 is TGCAGTGCTAGAGGGAGACTAGCGGGAGGACTAGGAGGGGGGGATGAGCAGTTCTTC. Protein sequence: CSARGRLAGGLGGGDEQFF.

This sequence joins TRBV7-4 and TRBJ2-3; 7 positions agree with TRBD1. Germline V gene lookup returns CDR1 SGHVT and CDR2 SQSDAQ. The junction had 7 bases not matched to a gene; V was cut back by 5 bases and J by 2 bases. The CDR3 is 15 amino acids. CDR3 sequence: CASSRRTGPTDTQYF. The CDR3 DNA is TGTGCCAGCAGCCGTAGGACAGGCCCCACAGATACGCAGTATTTT.

The CDR3 here is CASSRGSGADTQYF. The CDR3 DNA reads TGTGCCAGCAGCCGGGGTAGCGGGGCAGATACGCAGTATTTT. The genes are TRBV4-2 and TRBJ2-3; 8 bases match TRBD2. Germline V CDR1 and CDR2: LGHNA, YNFKEQ. The ends lost 4 bases at V and 4 bases at J; junction bases unmatched: 4. The CDR3 has 14 amino acids.